This TCR beta chain comes out of a study of T cells in Graves' hyperthyroidism and ophthalmopathy. This CDR3 spans 13 amino acids. CDR1 is DFQATT and CDR2 is SNEGSKA in the germline V gene (reference sequence). This clonotype has a count of ten or more. What it recognizes is unknown. One end of the junction varies from germline; a read error may be responsible. The PBMCs were sourced from fresh peripheral blood (about 9.7 ml). Broader study findings: Blood also carried most thyroid clonotypes expanded above 0.001.

The CDR3 regions of TCR beta were amplified from RNA transcripts. An initial round of RT-PCR targeting the TCR CDR3 relied on the HTBI primer set. TCRdb re-derived calls from the multiplex PCR reads in MiXCR, one entry per CDR3 protein. The table lists more than 500,000 distinct CDR3 sequences, about 16% of them singletons. V is TRBV20-1 and J is TRBJ1-1; D is possibly TRBD1 (6 bases). The receptor was derived from a woman in her twenties or thirties with Graves' ophthalmopathy. Sample: blood. CDR3 nucleotides: TGCAGTGCTACACAAACAGGGTTTGCTGAGGCTTTCTTT. It translates to CSATQTGFAEAFF.